What follows are 6 T cell receptor beta chains derived from one specimen sequenced in a study of T cells expressing NK-cell markers. TCRdb reprocessed the 5' RACE reads, with one entry per CDR3 protein and no DNA. Its table records 500,000 to 700,000 distinct CDR3 sequences. Sequenced material: blood T cells: a sorted CD56 or NKG2C T cell subset, CD4+ or CD8+ T cells, or bulk PBMC T cells (not recorded which). These receptors came from a young man in good health.

The V and J genes are TRBV5-1 and TRBJ1-4. CDR1 and CDR2 from the germline V gene are SGHRS and YFSETQ. The CDR3 runs to 17 residues. This chain's CDR3 is CASSSRQARGTNEKLFF. The variable domain in full, completed from reference TRBV5-1 and TRBJ1-4, reads KAGVTQTPRYLIKTRGQQVTLSCSPISGHRSVSWYQQTPGQGLQFLFEYFSETQRNKGNFPGRFSGRQFSNSRSEMNVSTLELGDSALYLCASSSRQARGTNEKLFFGSGTQLSVL.

The rearrangement uses TRBV7-9 and TRBJ2-1; TCRdb reports TRBD1, a call that lacks DNA to check it against. Germline V lookup: CDR1 SEHNR, CDR2 FQNEAQ (reference sequence). CDR3 size: 11 residues. The CDR3 is CASSKDRGQFF.

The V call is TRBV6-2 or TRBV6-3, the J call TRBJ1-5. The germline gives CDR1 MNHEY, CDR2 SVGEGT. CDR3 length equals 13 residues. CDR3 sequence reads: CASTTDRNQPQHF.

The rearrangement joins TRBV6-5 to TRBJ2-7; TCRdb picks TRBD2, but there is no DNA to check that call. The CDR3 sequence is 13 residues long. Germline loops: CDR1 MNHEY, CDR2 SVGAGI. CDR3: CASRLAGGLEQYF.

V usage is TRBV5-1 and J usage is TRBJ2-3; with no DNA, the TCRdb D assignment of TRBD1 cannot be verified. Germline assignment: CDR1 SGHRS and CDR2 YFSETQ. CDR3 length: 17 residues. CDR3 region: CASSWGDRDTSTDTQYF.

The CDR3 here is CSARVRGVSQPQHF. The chain combines TRBV20-1 with TRBJ1-5; TCRdb outputs TRBD1, but without DNA this stays unchecked. The germline V gene encodes CDR1 DFQATT and CDR2 SNEGSKA (reference sequence). This CDR3 comprises 14 residues.